The present TCR beta chain was sequenced within a study of cytomegalovirus exposure and HLA in healthy donors. Findings of the study overall: It has been reported that TCR beta sequences accurately predicted the HLA-A and HLA-B alleles of most subjects. Fewer than 20,000 TCR beta sequences were associated with HLA alleles at 0.05 false discovery rate in a later analysis. When analyzed later, a missense DCLRE1C variant was found to be linked to TCR beta V- and J-gene trimming.

PCR amplification relied on 60 Vbeta primers (plus 13 Jbeta primers). TCRdb keeps only in-frame clones here, not all; method: immunoSEQ multiplex PCR. The sample consists of some 80,000 clones, around 78% of them appearing once. Trimming removed 5 bases from V and 6 bases from J, with 17 bases in between. Germline values: CDR1 MNHEY, CDR2 SVGAGI. This CDR3 is 14 amino acids long. As for this clone: What it binds is not known.

The rearrangement joins TRBV6-5 to TRBJ2-7; D unresolved. Specimen: PBMCs. The clonotype originates from a man aged 35 to 55 in good health and CMV-seronegative. This chain's CDR3 is CASSTSSSRSEQYF. CDR3 bases: TGTGCCAGCAGTACCTCTAGTTCCCGCTCCGAGCAGTACTTC.